These 5 T cell receptor beta chains were sequenced from one sample in a study of shared clonotypes between healthy human individuals. The method was immunoSEQ multiplex PCR; TCRdb's version includes in-frame clones alone and lacks a portion of them. The sample holds nearly 1 million clones, more than 75% seen once. Specimen: memory CD4+ T cells sorted from blood. Subset meaning: CD45RA-negative fraction. The receptors here all came from a man aged 18 to 30 in good health.

The count of this clone is one. This rearrangement joins TRBV5-5 to TRBJ2-5; D is perhaps TRBD1 or TRBD2 (5 bases each). The CDR3 extends over 16 amino acids. Trimming pared 4 bases from V and 5 bases from J, leaving 21 bases between. Per the germline V gene, CDR1 is SGHKS and CDR2 is YYEKEE (reference sequence). DNA for the CDR3: TGTGCCAGCAGCGAAAGCCGGGACCCCGGCCGGGAGACCCAGTACTTC. Its protein product is CASSESRDPGRETQYF.

The J gene is TRBJ2-5, the V gene TRBV29-1; 9 bases line up with TRBD1. Germline assignment: CDR1 SQVTM and CDR2 ANQGSEA. The CDR3 contains 15 residues. With 3 bases clipped from V and 5 bases from J, the junction kept 10 bases outside the gene matches. CDR3 DNA sequence: TGCAGCGTTGAGAAAGGACAGGGGTATACGGAGACCCAGTACTTC. Its translation is CSVEKGQGYTETQYF.

The rearrangement links TRBV18 to TRBJ2-3; possible D gene TRBD2, 6 bases. The CDR3 has 17 residues. The germline CDR1 and CDR2 sequences are KGHSH and LQKENI. V lost 0 bases to trimming and J lost 2 bases, with 15 bases between them. The CDR3 region has the DNA TGTGCCAGCTCACCACCGATGATAGCGGAGGACACAGATACGCAGTATTTT. Its translation is CASSPPMIAEDTDTQYF.

The V call is TRBV7-9, the J call TRBJ2-2; no clear D gene. The germline V gene encodes CDR1 SEHNR and CDR2 FQNEAQ (reference sequence). The V gene lost 4 bases and the J gene lost 0 bases, with 12 bases spanning the gap. The CDR3 totals 16 residues. The CDR3 loop is CASSSFVFSNTGELFF. The CDR3 nucleotides are TGTGCCAGCAGCTCCTTTGTCTTCTCGAACACCGGGGAGCTGTTTTTT.

The chain is built from TRBV5-1 and TRBJ1-4, with D possibly matching TRBD1 (5 bases). Per the germline V gene, CDR1 is SGHRS and CDR2 is YFSETQ. This CDR3 has 14 residues. V lost 3 bases to trimming and J lost 5 bases, with 11 bases between them. The CDR3 DNA sequence: TGCGCCAGCAGCTCAGGGACCCTCAATGAAAAACTGTTTTTT. Translating gives CASSSGTLNEKLFF.